These T cell receptor beta chains were read from a single sample in a study of T cell responses to AZD1222 COVID-19 vaccine. The assay was immunoSEQ multiplex PCR, and TCRdb's table has in-frame clones only and misses some. The repertoire holds about 76,000 clones, with nearly 90% as singletons. This specimen consisted of peripheral blood, obtained on day 0 of AZD1222 vaccination. These receptors were collected from an adult in good health. Both conserved end residues are part of each CDR3. The D gene is left open where the match is weak. Some rows mark clone size as missing; the rest say once, few, many or name a class of expanded clone.

clone_size: once; v_call: TRBV5-1; j_call: TRBJ2-1; d_call: NA; cdr3_nt: TGCGCCAGCAGCTTTGGCCCCAGCGGCAATGAGCAGTTCTTC; cdr3_aa: CASSFGPSGNEQFF
clone_size: NA; v_call: TRBV5-1; j_call: TRBJ2-1; d_call: NA; cdr3_nt: TGCGCCAGCAGCTTAATGTTTGATGAGCAGTTCTTC; cdr3_aa: CASSLMFDEQFF
clone_size: NA; v_call: TRBV5-4; j_call: TRBJ2-2; d_call: TRBD2; cdr3_nt: TGTGCCAGCAGCTATACTAGCGTGAACACCGGGGAGCTGTTTTTT; cdr3_aa: CASSYTSVNTGELFF
clone_size: NA; v_call: TRBV11-2; j_call: TRBJ2-7; d_call: TRBD2; cdr3_nt: TGTGCAGGAGGGGGGATAGCGGGAACCTACGAGCAGTACTTC; cdr3_aa: CAGGGIAGTYEQYF
clone_size: NA; v_call: TRBV6-6; j_call: TRBJ2-3; d_call: NA; cdr3_nt: TGTGCCAGCTCCAATAGGGCTCTGGGCACAGATACGCAGTATTTT; cdr3_aa: CASSNRALGTDTQYF
clone_size: NA; v_call: TRBV7-8; j_call: TRBJ1-1; d_call: NA; cdr3_nt: TGTGCCAGCGGCCCCGGGGCTGAAGCTTTCTTT; cdr3_aa: CASGPGAEAFF
clone_size: NA; v_call: TRBV27; j_call: TRBJ2-6; d_call: TRBD1; cdr3_nt: TGTGCCAGCAGTTTACGGCAGGGGGCCTCTGGGGCCAACGTCCTGACTTTC; cdr3_aa: CASSLRQGASGANVLTF
clone_size: NA; v_call: TRBV15; j_call: TRBJ1-2; d_call: TRBD1; cdr3_nt: TGTGCCACCAGCAGAGATATCGACAGGGGTGGTGGCTACACCTTC; cdr3_aa: CATSRDIDRGGGYTF
clone_size: NA; v_call: TRBV18; j_call: TRBJ1-5; d_call: NA; cdr3_nt: TGTGCCAGCTCAACAGACAGAGACGCTCAGCCCCAGCATTTT; cdr3_aa: CASSTDRDAQPQHF
clone_size: NA; v_call: TRBV24-1; j_call: TRBJ2-2; d_call: NA; cdr3_nt: TGTGCCTCTGAAGGGGACGCGAACACCGGGGAGCTGTTTTTT; cdr3_aa: CASEGDANTGELFF
clone_size: NA; v_call: TRBV29-1; j_call: TRBJ1-1; d_call: NA; cdr3_nt: TGCAGCGTTGTTTCAGTGGACACTGAAGCTTTCTTT; cdr3_aa: CSVVSVDTEAFF
clone_size: NA; v_call: TRBV2; j_call: TRBJ1-4; d_call: NA; cdr3_nt: TGTGCCAGCAGGGGGGCCCTTAGGGCTAATGAAAAACTGTTTTTT; cdr3_aa: CASRGALRANEKLFF
clone_size: NA; v_call: TRBV6-4; j_call: TRBJ2-1; d_call: TRBD2; cdr3_nt: TGTGCCACCGCCCCCGGGACTAGCGGGGAGCAGTTCTTC; cdr3_aa: CATAPGTSGEQFF
clone_size: NA; v_call: TRBV9; j_call: TRBJ1-5; d_call: NA; cdr3_nt: TGTGCCAGCAGCGAGGGACTTAAGTCGATTTCCCCCCAGCATTTT; cdr3_aa: CASSEGLKSISPQHF
clone_size: once; v_call: TRBV24-1; j_call: TRBJ2-5; d_call: TRBD1; cdr3_nt: TGTGCCACCAGTGTGGCAGGACAGGGCCCCGACCAAGAGACCCAGTACTTC; cdr3_aa: CATSVAGQGPDQETQYF
clone_size: NA; v_call: TRBV20-1; j_call: TRBJ1-1; d_call: NA; cdr3_nt: TGCAGTGCTATGAGGGGTGAAGCTTTCTTT; cdr3_aa: CSAMRGEAFF
clone_size: once; v_call: TRBV4-1; j_call: TRBJ1-5; d_call: TRBD1; cdr3_nt: TGCGCCAGCAGCCAAGGTAGGGGGACAGGGGTTAATCAGCCCCAGCATTTT; cdr3_aa: CASSQGRGTGVNQPQHF
clone_size: once; v_call: TRBV20-1; j_call: TRBJ1-5; d_call: NA; cdr3_nt: TGCAGTGCTAGTGTCCCCGGGAGCAATCAGCCCCAGCATTTT; cdr3_aa: CSASVPGSNQPQHF
clone_size: NA; v_call: TRBV28; j_call: TRBJ1-1; d_call: NA; cdr3_nt: TGTGCCAGCAGTTTCAACACTGAAGCTTTCTTT; cdr3_aa: CASSFNTEAFF
clone_size: NA; v_call: TRBV5-6; j_call: TRBJ1-2; d_call: NA; cdr3_nt: TGTGCCAGCAGCTTGGGTGGGGTTAGCTACACCTTC; cdr3_aa: CASSLGGVSYTF
clone_size: NA; v_call: TRBV5-1; j_call: TRBJ2-4; d_call: NA; cdr3_nt: TGCGCCAGCAGCTTGTCCGGGGGAGCTGAAAACATTCAGTACTTC; cdr3_aa: CASSLSGGAENIQYF
clone_size: NA; v_call: TRBV9; j_call: TRBJ1-5; d_call: TRBD1; cdr3_nt: TGTGCCAGCAGCGTAGGACAGGGGAATCAGCCCCAGCATTTT; cdr3_aa: CASSVGQGNQPQHF
clone_size: NA; v_call: TRBV28; j_call: TRBJ2-7; d_call: NA; cdr3_nt: TGTGCCAGCAGTTTAAGGGTAGTCGAGCAGTACTTC; cdr3_aa: CASSLRVVEQYF
clone_size: NA; v_call: TRBV5-1; j_call: TRBJ2-7; d_call: TRBD1; cdr3_nt: TGCGCCAGCAGCACACTGGACAGGGGTTACGAGCAGTACTTC; cdr3_aa: CASSTLDRGYEQYF
clone_size: NA; v_call: TRBV27; j_call: TRBJ2-1; d_call: TRBD2; cdr3_nt: TGTGCCAGCAGTCCCGGGACTAGCAGGTACAATGAGCAGTTCTTC; cdr3_aa: CASSPGTSRYNEQFF
clone_size: NA; v_call: TRBV28; j_call: TRBJ2-4; d_call: TRBD1; cdr3_nt: TGTGCCAGCAGCCGCACAGGGGAGCGGTCAAACATTCAGTACTTC; cdr3_aa: CASSRTGERSNIQYF
clone_size: once; v_call: TRBV27; j_call: TRBJ2-1; d_call: NA; cdr3_nt: TGTGCCAGCGGCAGAGGGGCCGGCAATGAGCAGTTCTTC; cdr3_aa: CASGRGAGNEQFF